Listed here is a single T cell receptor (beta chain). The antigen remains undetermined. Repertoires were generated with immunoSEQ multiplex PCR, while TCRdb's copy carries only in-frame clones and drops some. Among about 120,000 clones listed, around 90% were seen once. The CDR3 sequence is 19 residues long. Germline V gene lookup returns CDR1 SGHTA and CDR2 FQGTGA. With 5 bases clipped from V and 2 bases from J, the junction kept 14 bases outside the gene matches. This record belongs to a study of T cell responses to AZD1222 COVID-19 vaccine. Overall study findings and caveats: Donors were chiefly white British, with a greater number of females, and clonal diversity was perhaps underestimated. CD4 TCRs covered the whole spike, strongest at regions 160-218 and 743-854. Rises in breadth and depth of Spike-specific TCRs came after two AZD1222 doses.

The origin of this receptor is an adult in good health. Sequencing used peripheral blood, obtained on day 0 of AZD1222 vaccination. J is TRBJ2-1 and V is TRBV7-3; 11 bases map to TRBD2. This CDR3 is CASSPTGLAAPSAYNEQFF. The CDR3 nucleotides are TGTGCCAGCAGCCCTACGGGACTAGCGGCCCCGTCAGCCTACAATGAGCAGTTCTTC.